This T cell receptor (beta chain) comes out of a study of vaccination and CD4 T cells after COVID-19. About the research overall: Two doses of either BNT162b2 or mRNA-1273 vaccine went to participants.

The Oncomine TCR Beta short-read assay generated sequence data from the DNA of cultured CD4+ T cells. TCRdb re-called the PCR reads with MiXCR, one entry per CDR3 protein. The sample holds about 12,000 distinct CDR3 sequences; roughly 44% are singletons and the top ten take around 24%. This sample's treatment: approximately 11-day PBMC culture with coronavirus spike peptide pools or control peptides (ViraFEST assay). Peptide pools at 8 to 10 ug/ml stimulated under 2.5 million PBMCs per well with 9 to 10 IU/ml IL-2. Half the growth medium was swapped for new IL-2 medium on days 3 and 7. Having spent around 9 days in culture, CD4+ T cells were then isolated by negative selection. Germline V gene lookup returns CDR1 SGHTA and CDR2 FQGTGA. Trimming took 5 bases from V and 1 from J; bases not matched to a gene: 8. The CDR3 is 17 residues long. The sample holds a few counts of this clonotype. Its matching antigen is unknown.

This specimen consisted of cultured CD4+ T cells from blood, obtained after SARS-CoV-2 vaccination. The TCR originated in a human donor with COVID-19. V usage is TRBV7-3 and J usage is TRBJ2-3; TRBD2 matches 11 bases. The CDR3 region is CASSRSLLAGGTDTQYF. The CDR3 DNA is TGTGCCAGCAGCCGGAGTCTACTAGCGGGGGGCACAGATACGCAGTATTTT.